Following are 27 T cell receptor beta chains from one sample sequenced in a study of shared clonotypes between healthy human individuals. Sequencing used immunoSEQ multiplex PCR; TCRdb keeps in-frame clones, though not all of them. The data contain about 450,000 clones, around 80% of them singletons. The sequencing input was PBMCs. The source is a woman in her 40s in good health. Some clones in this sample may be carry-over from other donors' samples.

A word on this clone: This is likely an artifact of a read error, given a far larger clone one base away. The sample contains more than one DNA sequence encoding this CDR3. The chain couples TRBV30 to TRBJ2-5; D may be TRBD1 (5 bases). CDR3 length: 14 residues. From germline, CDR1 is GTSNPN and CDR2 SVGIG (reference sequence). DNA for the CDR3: TGCGCCTGGAGCCGACAGATCTACCAAGAGACCCAGTACTTC. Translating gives CAWSRQIYQETQYF.

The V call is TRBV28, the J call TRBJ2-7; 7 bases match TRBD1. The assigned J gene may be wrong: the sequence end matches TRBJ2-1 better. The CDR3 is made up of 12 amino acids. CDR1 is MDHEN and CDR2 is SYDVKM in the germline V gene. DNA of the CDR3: TGTGCCAGCAGTCAGGGGGTGGGGGAGCAGTTCTTC. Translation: CASSQGVGEQFF.

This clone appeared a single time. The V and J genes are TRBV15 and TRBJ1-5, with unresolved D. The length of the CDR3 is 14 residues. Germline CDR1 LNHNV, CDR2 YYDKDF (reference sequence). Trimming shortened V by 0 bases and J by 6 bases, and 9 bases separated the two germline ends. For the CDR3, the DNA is TGTGCCACCAGCAGAGATAAGACTCTTCAGCCCCAGCATTTT. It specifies CATSRDKTLQPQHF.

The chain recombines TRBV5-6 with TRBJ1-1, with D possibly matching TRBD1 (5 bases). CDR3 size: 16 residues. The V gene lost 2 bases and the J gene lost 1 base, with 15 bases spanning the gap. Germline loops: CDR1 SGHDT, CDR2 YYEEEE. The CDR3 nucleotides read TGTGCCAGCAGCTTCGACGCGGGACTCTCGAACACTGAAGCTTTCTTT. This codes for CASSFDAGLSNTEAFF.

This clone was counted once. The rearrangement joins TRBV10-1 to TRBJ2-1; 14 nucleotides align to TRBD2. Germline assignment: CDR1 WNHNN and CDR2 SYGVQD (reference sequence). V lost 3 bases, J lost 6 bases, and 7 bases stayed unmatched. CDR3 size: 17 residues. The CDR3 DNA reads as TGCGCCAGCAGTGACCTGGGACTAGCGGGGGAACCCAATGAGCAGTTCTTC. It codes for CASSDLGLAGEPNEQFF.

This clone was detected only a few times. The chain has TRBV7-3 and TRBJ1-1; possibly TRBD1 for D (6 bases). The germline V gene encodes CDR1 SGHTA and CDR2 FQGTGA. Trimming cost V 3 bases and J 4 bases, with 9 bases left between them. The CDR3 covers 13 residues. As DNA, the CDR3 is TGTGCCAGCAGCTTCACAGGGAGCACTGAAGCTTTCTTT. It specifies CASSFTGSTEAFF.

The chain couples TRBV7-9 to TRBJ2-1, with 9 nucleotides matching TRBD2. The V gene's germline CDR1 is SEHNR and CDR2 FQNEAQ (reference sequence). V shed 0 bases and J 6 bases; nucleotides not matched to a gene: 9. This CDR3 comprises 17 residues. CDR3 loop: CASSLALGAGGRNEQFF. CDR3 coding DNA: TGTGCCAGCAGCTTAGCGCTAGGAGCGGGAGGACGCAATGAGCAGTTCTTC.

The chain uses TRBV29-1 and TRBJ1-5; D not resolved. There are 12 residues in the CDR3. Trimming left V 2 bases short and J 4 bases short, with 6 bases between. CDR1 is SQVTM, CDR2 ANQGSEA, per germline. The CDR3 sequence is CSVERGNQPQHF. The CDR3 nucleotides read TGCAGCGTTGAACGCGGAAATCAGCCCCAGCATTTT. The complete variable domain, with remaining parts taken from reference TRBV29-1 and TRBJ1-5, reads SAVISQKPSRDICQRGTSLTIQCQVDSQVTMMFWYRQQPGQSLTLIATANQGSEATYESGFVIDKFPISRPNLTFSTLTVSNMSPEDSSIYLCSVERGNQPQHFGDGTRLSIL.

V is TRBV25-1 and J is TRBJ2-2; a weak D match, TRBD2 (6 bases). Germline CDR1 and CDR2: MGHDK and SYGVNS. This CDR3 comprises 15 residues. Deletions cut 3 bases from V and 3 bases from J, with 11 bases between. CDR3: CASSESGRDTGELFF. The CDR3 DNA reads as TGTGCCAGCAGTGAGAGCGGGCGGGACACCGGGGAGCTGTTTTTT. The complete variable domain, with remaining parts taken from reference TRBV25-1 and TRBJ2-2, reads EADIYQTPRYLVIGTGKKITLECSQTMGHDKMYWYQQDPGMELHLIHYSYGVNSTEKGDLSSESTVSRIRTEHFPLTLESARPSHTSQYLCASSESGRDTGELFFGEGSRLTVL.

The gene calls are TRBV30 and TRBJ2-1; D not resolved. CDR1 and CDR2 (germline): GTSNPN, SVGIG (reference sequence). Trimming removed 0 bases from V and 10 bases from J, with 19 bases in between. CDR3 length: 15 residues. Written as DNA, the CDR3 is TGTGCCTGGAGTGTTTGGGCCAGGACCGGCACCGAGCAGTTCTTC. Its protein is CAWSVWARTGTEQFF.

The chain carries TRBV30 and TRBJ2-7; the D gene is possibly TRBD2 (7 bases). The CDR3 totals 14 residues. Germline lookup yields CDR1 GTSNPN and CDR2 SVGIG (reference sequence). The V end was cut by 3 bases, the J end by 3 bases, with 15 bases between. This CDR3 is CAWRGEGVGYEQYF. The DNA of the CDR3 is TGTGCCTGGAGGGGGGAGGGGGTCGGCTACGAGCAGTACTTC.

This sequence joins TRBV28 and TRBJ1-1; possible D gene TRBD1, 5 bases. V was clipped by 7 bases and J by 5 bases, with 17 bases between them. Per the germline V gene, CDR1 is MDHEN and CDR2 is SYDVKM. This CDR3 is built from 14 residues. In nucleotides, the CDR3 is TGTGCCAGCAAAGGTGCAGGGAAAAGGACTGAAGCTTTCTTT. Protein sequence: CASKGAGKRTEAFF.

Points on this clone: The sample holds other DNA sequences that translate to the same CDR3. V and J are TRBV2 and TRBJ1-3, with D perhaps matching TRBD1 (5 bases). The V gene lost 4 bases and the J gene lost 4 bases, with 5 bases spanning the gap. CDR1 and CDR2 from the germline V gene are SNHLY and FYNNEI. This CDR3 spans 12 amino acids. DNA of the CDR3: TGTGCCAGCAGTGGGACAGGAAACACCATATATTTT. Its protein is CASSGTGNTIYF.

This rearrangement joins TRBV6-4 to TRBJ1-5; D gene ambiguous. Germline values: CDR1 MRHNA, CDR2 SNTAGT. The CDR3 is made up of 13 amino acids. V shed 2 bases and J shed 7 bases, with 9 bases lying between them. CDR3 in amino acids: CASSDEVGQPQHF. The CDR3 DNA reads TGTGCCAGCAGTGACGAGGTCGGGCAGCCCCAGCATTTT.

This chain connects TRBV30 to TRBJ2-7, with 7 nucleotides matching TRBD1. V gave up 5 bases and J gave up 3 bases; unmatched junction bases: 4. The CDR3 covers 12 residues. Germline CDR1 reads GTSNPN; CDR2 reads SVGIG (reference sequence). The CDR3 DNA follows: TGTGCCTGGGGGACAGATTTCTACGAGCAGTACTTC. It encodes CAWGTDFYEQYF. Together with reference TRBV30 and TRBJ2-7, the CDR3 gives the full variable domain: SQTIHQWPATLVQPVGSPLSLECTVEGTSNPNLYWYRQAAGRGLQLLFYSVGIGQISSEVPQNLSASRPQDRQFILSSKKLLLSDSGFYLCAWGTDFYEQYFGPGTRLTVT.

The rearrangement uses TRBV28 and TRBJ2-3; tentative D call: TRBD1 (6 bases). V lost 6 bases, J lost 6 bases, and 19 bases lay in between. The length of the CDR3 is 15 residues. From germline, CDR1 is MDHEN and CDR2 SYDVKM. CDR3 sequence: CASSFPGGPVDTQYF. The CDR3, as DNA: TGTGCCAGCAGCTTCCCTGGGGGCCCGGTGGATACGCAGTATTTT.

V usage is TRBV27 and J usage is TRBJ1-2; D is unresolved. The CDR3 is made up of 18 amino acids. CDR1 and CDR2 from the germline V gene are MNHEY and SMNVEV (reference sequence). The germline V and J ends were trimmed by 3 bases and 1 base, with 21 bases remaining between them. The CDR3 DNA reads TGTGCCAGCAGTTTCGCTGGGGTCCATACCAGACTTAACTATGGCTACACCTTC. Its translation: CASSFAGVHTRLNYGYTF.

The CDR3 DNA is TGTGCCAGCAGCTTACGGACAGGGCCTATGATCTATGGCTACACCTTC. It codes for CASSLRTGPMIYGYTF. This chain links TRBV5-8 with TRBJ1-2, with 8 positions matching TRBD1. The CDR3 totals 16 residues. Germline CDR1 reads SGHTS; CDR2 reads YDEGEE. Trimming at V came to 2 bases and at J to 4 bases, leaving 10 bases not matched to a gene.

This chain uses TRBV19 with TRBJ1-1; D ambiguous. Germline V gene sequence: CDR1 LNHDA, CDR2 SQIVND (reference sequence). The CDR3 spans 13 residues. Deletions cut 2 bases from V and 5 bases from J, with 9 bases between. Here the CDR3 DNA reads TGTGCCAGTAGTATATCCACATGGACTGAAGCTTTCTTT. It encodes CASSISTWTEAFF.

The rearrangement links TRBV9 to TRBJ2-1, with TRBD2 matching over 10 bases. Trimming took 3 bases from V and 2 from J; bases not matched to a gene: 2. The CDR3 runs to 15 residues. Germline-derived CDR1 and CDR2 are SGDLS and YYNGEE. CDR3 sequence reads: CASSASGSTYNEQFF. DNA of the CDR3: TGTGCCAGCAGCGCTAGCGGGAGTACCTACAATGAGCAGTTCTTC.

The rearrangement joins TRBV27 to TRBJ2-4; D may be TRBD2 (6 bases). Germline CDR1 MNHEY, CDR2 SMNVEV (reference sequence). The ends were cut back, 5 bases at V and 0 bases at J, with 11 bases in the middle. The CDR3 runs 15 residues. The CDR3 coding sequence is TGTGCCAGCAGTGTGACTAGGGAAGCCAAAAACATTCAGTACTTC. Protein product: CASSVTREAKNIQYF.

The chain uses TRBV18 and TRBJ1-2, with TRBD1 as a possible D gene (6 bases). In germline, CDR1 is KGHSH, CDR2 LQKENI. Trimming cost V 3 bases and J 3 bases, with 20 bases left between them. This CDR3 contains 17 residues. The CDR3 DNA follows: TGTGCCAGCTCACCTGTCCTCAGGGGCGGCGGGGACTATGGCTACACCTTC. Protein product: CASSPVLRGGGDYGYTF.

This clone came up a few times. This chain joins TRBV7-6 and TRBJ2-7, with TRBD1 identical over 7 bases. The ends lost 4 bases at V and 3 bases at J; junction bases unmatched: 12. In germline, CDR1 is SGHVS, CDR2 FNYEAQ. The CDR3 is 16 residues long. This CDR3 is CASSSRAGTAFYEQYF. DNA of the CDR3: TGTGCCAGCAGCTCAAGAGCCGGGACAGCGTTCTACGAGCAGTACTTC.

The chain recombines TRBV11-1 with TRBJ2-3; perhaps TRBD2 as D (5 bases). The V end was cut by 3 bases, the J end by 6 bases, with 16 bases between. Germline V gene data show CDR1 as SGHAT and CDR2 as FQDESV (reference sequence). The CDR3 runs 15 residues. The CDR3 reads CASSFRRATYDTQYF. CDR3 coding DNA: TGTGCCAGCAGCTTTCGGCGGGCTACGTACGATACGCAGTATTTT.

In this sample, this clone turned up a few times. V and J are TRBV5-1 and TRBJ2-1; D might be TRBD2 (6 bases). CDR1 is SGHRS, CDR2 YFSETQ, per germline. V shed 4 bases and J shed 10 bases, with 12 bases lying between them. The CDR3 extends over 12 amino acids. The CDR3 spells CASSPSGGEQFF. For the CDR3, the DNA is TGCGCCAGCAGCCCGAGTGGAGGGGAGCAGTTCTTC.

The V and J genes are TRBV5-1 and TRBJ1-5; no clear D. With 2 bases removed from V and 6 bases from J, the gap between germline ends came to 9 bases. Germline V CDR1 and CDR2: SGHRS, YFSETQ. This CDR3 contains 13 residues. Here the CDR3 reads CASSLMEGQPQHF. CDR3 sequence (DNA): TGCGCCAGCAGCTTAATGGAAGGTCAGCCCCAGCATTTT.

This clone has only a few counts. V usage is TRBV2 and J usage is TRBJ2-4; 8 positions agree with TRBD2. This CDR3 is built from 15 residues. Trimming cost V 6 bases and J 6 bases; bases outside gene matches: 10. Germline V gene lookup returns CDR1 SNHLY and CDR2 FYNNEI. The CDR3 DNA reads TGTGCCAGCAGGATGGGCGGGGGGTCAAGAAACATTCAGTACTTC. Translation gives CASRMGGGSRNIQYF.